One sample yielded the 29 T cell receptor beta chains listed below, sequenced in a study of cytomegalovirus exposure and HLA in healthy donors. It was with 60 Vbeta and 13 Jbeta primers that the PCR ran. Sequenced by immunoSEQ multiplex PCR; TCRdb stores in-frame clones only, minus some. The table has 120,000 to 150,000 clones, roughly 77% seen once. Sequencing was performed on PBMCs. The receptors stem from a female donor in good health and CMV-seronegative.

The chain recombines TRBV12-5 with TRBJ2-1; 11 bases are a match to TRBD2. Germline V gene lookup returns CDR1 LGHNT and CDR2 FRNRAP. The length of the CDR3 is 16 residues. V was pared by 2 bases and J by 6 bases, with 6 bases of the junction left unmatched. The CDR3 sequence: CASGLTLAGGSNEQFF. Written as DNA, the CDR3 is TGTGCTAGTGGTTTGACCCTAGCGGGAGGTTCCAATGAGCAGTTCTTC.

V gene TRBV9 combines with J gene TRBJ2-2, with 9 nucleotides matching TRBD1. CDR1 and CDR2 from the germline V gene are SGDLS and YYNGEE. The CDR3 runs to 16 residues. V was pared by 0 bases and J by 3 bases, with 3 bases of the junction left unmatched. The CDR3 protein is CASSVGQGGDTGELFF. The CDR3 DNA reads TGTGCCAGCAGCGTAGGACAGGGGGGCGACACCGGGGAGCTGTTTTTT.

The genes are TRBV2 and TRBJ2-1; the D gene could be TRBD1 or TRBD2 (5 bases each). The length of the CDR3 is 14 residues. V was pared by 7 bases and J by 4 bases, with 14 bases between. CDR1 and CDR2 (germline): SNHLY, FYNNEI. CDR3 residues: CASIEGQGYNEQFF. The CDR3, as DNA: TGTGCCAGCATTGAGGGGCAGGGTTACAATGAGCAGTTCTTC.

The V gene is TRBV2, the J gene TRBJ1-1; D may be TRBD1 (6 bases). The ends were cut back, 7 bases at V and 5 bases at J, with 14 bases in the middle. CDR3 size: 13 residues. Per the germline V gene, CDR1 is SNHLY and CDR2 is FYNNEI. Here the CDR3 reads CASNNRVPTEAFF. The CDR3 nucleotides are TGTGCCAGCAACAACAGGGTCCCTACTGAAGCTTTCTTT.

J is TRBJ2-7 and V is TRBV27; 7 bases are shared with TRBD1. CDR3 size: 13 residues. The V gene end was trimmed by 2 bases and the J gene end by 5 bases; junction bases not matched to a gene: 3. Germline V lookup: CDR1 MNHEY, CDR2 SMNVEV (reference sequence). CDR3 sequence (DNA): TGTGCCAGCAGTTTAACAGGGGTCCACGAGCAGTACTTC. Amino acid sequence: CASSLTGVHEQYF.

The chain is built from TRBV18 and TRBJ1-1; D unclear. The CDR3 sequence is 16 residues long. Germline CDR1 is KGHSH and CDR2 is LQKENI. The V gene lost 3 bases and the J gene lost 5 bases, with 19 bases spanning the gap. CDR3 sequence: CASSPAGGDWRTEAFF. Written as DNA, the CDR3 is TGTGCCAGCTCACCGGCCGGAGGCGACTGGAGGACTGAAGCTTTCTTT.

The J gene is TRBJ2-5, the V gene TRBV27, with TRBD1 matching 8 bases. After removal of 4 bases from V and 3 bases from J, the junction contained 4 bases not matched to a gene. CDR1 is MNHEY, CDR2 SMNVEV, per germline (reference sequence). The CDR3 runs to 14 residues. CDR3 region: CASSWGQAKETQYF. CDR3 in DNA: TGTGCCAGCAGTTGGGGACAGGCTAAAGAGACCCAGTACTTC.

CDR3 loop: CASSLVRDSGEQFF. Written as DNA, the CDR3 is TGTGCCAGCAGCTTAGTTCGGGATAGCGGGGAGCAGTTCTTC. The gene calls are TRBV11-3 and TRBJ2-1, with 7 bases aligning to TRBD2. The CDR3 is 14 residues long. J lost 10 bases, V lost 1 base, and 7 bases had no gene match. Germline CDR1 reads SGHNT; CDR2 reads YENEEA. Combining the CDR3 with reference TRBV11-3 and TRBJ2-1 gives the whole variable domain EAGVVQSPRYKIIEKKQPVAFWCNPISGHNTLYWYLQNLGQGPELLIRYENEEAVDDSQLPKDRFSAERLKGVDSTLKIQPAELGDSAVYLCASSLVRDSGEQFFGPGTRLTVL.

This chain uses TRBV18 with TRBJ2-3; TRBD1 aligns across 8 bases. Trimming removed 3 bases from V and 6 bases from J; junction bases left unmatched: 2. This CDR3 region has 13 residues. CDR1 and CDR2 from the germline V gene are KGHSH and LQKENI. The DNA of the CDR3 is TGTGCCAGCTCACCTCAGGGGGCGGATACGCAGTATTTT. Protein product: CASSPQGADTQYF.

Regarding this clone: One end of the junction does not line up with germline, which may come from a read error. The chain is built from TRBV7-7 and TRBJ2-7; TRBD2 matches at 10 bases. This CDR3 spans 15 amino acids. Looked up from germline, CDR1 is SSHAT and CDR2 is FNYEAQ (reference sequence). In DNA form, the CDR3 reads TGTGCTAGCAGCCCCAGGACTAGCGGCCCCTACGAGCAGTACTTC. The encoded protein is CASSPRTSGPYEQYF.

A few counts support this clone. The V call is TRBV5-1, the J call TRBJ2-3; 8 bases map to TRBD1. From germline, CDR1 is SGHRS and CDR2 YFSETQ. Losses at the gene ends were 4 bases for V and 3 bases for J; bases not matched to a gene: 10. This CDR3 is 16 amino acids long. The DNA for the CDR3 is TGCGCCAGCAGCCCGGACAGGGCTTACACTACAGATACGCAGTATTTT. As protein: CASSPDRAYTTDTQYF.

The chain joins TRBV7-8 to TRBJ2-7, with TRBD1 matching 7 bases. The CDR3 extends over 15 amino acids. The V gene's germline CDR1 is SGHVS and CDR2 FQNEAQ. V lost 1 base and J lost 0; bases outside the gene matches: 3. CDR3 region: CASSLGQGGSYEQYF. Written as DNA, the CDR3 is TGTGCCAGCAGCTTAGGACAGGGCGGCTCCTACGAGCAGTACTTC. Together with reference TRBV7-8 and TRBJ2-7, the CDR3 gives the full variable domain: GAGVSQSPRYKVAKRGQDVALRCDPISGHVSLFWYQQALGQGPEFLTYFQNEAQLDKSGLPSDRFFAERPEGSVSTLKIQRTQQEDSAVYLCASSLGQGGSYEQYFGPGTRLTVT.

This clone rates as medium-sized (0.01 to 0.1%). The gene calls are TRBV2 and TRBJ1-5; perhaps TRBD1 as D (5 bases). Per the germline V gene, CDR1 is SNHLY and CDR2 is FYNNEI. Deletions cut 4 bases from V and 0 bases from J, with 13 bases between. The CDR3 spans 16 residues. The CDR3 region is CASSVRQNYSNQPQHF. The CDR3, as DNA: TGTGCCAGCAGTGTCCGACAGAACTATAGCAATCAGCCCCAGCATTTT.

The chain joins TRBV5-1 to TRBJ2-5, with 11 bases fitting TRBD2. The V gene's germline CDR1 is SGHRS and CDR2 YFSETQ. J gave up 5 bases and V 0 bases, and 6 bases lay outside the gene matches. The CDR3 extends over 16 amino acids. In nucleotides, the CDR3 is TGCGCCAGCAGCTTGGGAGTAGCGGGAGGGGAGGAGACCCAGTACTTC. It yields the protein CASSLGVAGGEETQYF.

The CDR3, as DNA: TGCAGTGCTAGGGGAGGGGTCGTGGAGTTCTTC. Its translation is CSARGGVVEFF. This chain links TRBV20-1 with TRBJ2-1; TRBD2 agrees at 7 bases. In germline, CDR1 is DFQATT, CDR2 SNEGSKA (reference sequence). The CDR3 covers 11 residues. The J segment lost 14 bases and the V segment lost 3 bases, leaving 7 bases of the junction unmatched.

The chain recombines TRBV18 with TRBJ2-5, with 8 bases that match TRBD2. Trimming took 2 bases from V and 3 from J; bases not matched to a gene: 8. This CDR3 comprises 16 residues. Germline V gives CDR1 KGHSH, CDR2 LQKENI. CDR3 sequence reads: CASSPSARGVEETQYF. CDR3 sequence (DNA): TGTGCCAGCTCACCATCAGCGCGGGGGGTGGAAGAGACCCAGTACTTC.

The genes are TRBV4-3 and TRBJ2-3, with 8 bases lining up with TRBD2. J gave up 3 bases and V 0 bases, and 14 bases lay outside the gene matches. The CDR3 consists of 19 residues. CDR1 LGHNA and CDR2 YSLEER come from the germline V gene. The CDR3 sequence is CASSQEASGRGLGTDTQYF. CDR3 nucleotides: TGCGCCAGCAGCCAAGAAGCAAGCGGGAGAGGGTTGGGGACAGATACGCAGTATTTT.

V and J are TRBV12-5 and TRBJ2-7; D is undetermined. Germline V gene lookup returns CDR1 LGHNT and CDR2 FRNRAP. Trimming took off 0 bases at V and 2 bases at J, with 14 bases between the two ends. The CDR3 length is 16 residues. The CDR3 loop reads CASGLVVVSDAYEQYF. The CDR3 DNA follows: TGTGCTAGTGGTTTGGTAGTCGTCAGCGACGCCTACGAGCAGTACTTC.

The chain couples TRBV6-6 to TRBJ1-4; perhaps TRBD1 as D (6 bases). V lost 6 bases and J 5 bases, leaving 19 bases between the germline ends. Per the germline V gene, CDR1 is MNHNY and CDR2 is SVGAGI (reference sequence). This CDR3 has 16 residues. CDR3 sequence (DNA): TGTGCCAGCAGCCCGTGGGGCATAACAGGGAATGAAAAACTGTTTTTT. It codes for CASSPWGITGNEKLFF.

The table lists this clone with a few counts. The chain employs TRBV6-5 and TRBJ2-7; 8 bases align to TRBD1. Germline V gene sequence: CDR1 MNHEY, CDR2 SVGAGI. This CDR3 is built from 14 residues. Germline trimming cut 8 bases from V and 2 bases from J; bases unmatched to any gene: 8. The CDR3 region is CASSMGQEAYEQYF. The DNA for the CDR3 is TGTGCCAGCTCCATGGGACAGGAGGCCTACGAGCAGTACTTC.

The chain uses TRBV6-6 and TRBJ2-2, with TRBD1 as a possible D gene (6 bases). Trimming took 7 bases from V and 2 from J, leaving 11 bases between them. The V gene's germline CDR1 is MNHNY and CDR2 SVGAGI (reference sequence). The CDR3 length is 14 residues. The chain's CDR3 is CASKSGGNTGELFF. CDR3 nucleotide sequence: TGTGCCAGCAAGTCTGGGGGCAACACCGGGGAGCTGTTTTTT.

The chain is built from TRBV7-2 and TRBJ2-7, with 15 bases aligning to TRBD2. The V segment lost 1 base and the J segment 12 bases; nucleotides outside the gene matches: 7. The CDR3 runs 15 residues. CDR1 and CDR2 (germline): SGHTA, FQGNSA. In DNA form, the CDR3 reads TGTGCCAGCAGCTTAGGGGGGACTAGCGGGGGGTCCTGGTACTTC. This encodes CASSLGGTSGGSWYF.

The gene calls are TRBV4-1 and TRBJ1-5; 7 nucleotides agree with TRBD1. The CDR3 is made up of 16 amino acids. Germline-derived CDR1 and CDR2 are MGHRA and YSYEKL. V trimming: 1 base; J trimming: 3 bases; junction bases outside the gene matches: 6. Here the CDR3 reads CASSQVEGAVNQPQHF. CDR3 in DNA: TGCGCCAGCAGCCAAGTAGAGGGGGCCGTCAATCAGCCCCAGCATTTT.

The chain employs TRBV12-2 and TRBJ1-5; TRBD1 reflects the table's D call only, with no check against the DNA. TRBV12-2 is a listed pseudogene. The length of the CDR3 is 19 residues. DNA of the CDR3: TGTGCAAGTCGGTTAACGCTAACCCCGACAGATTATAGCAATCAGCCCCAGCATTTT. Encoded protein: CASRLTLTPTDYSNQPQHF.

The CDR3 coding sequence is TGTGCCAGTAGTATCAGGGGGCGCAACAATCAGCCCCAGCATTTT. Its protein is CASSIRGRNNQPQHF. The chain employs TRBV19 and TRBJ1-5; 8 bases are shared with TRBD1. The V gene's germline CDR1 is LNHDA and CDR2 SQIVND (reference sequence). CDR3 length: 15 residues. V lost 3 bases and J lost 3; bases outside the gene matches: 4. Full variable domain (missing parts from reference TRBV19 and TRBJ1-5): DGGITQSPKYLFRKEGQNVTLSCEQNLNHDAMYWYRQDPGQGLRLIYYSQIVNDFQKGDIAEGYSVSREKKESFPLTVTSAQKNPTAFYLCASSIRGRNNQPQHFGDGTRLSIL.

This chain uses TRBV12-5 with TRBJ2-1; 9 bases map to TRBD2. The germline V gene encodes CDR1 LGHNT and CDR2 FRNRAP. CDR3 length: 17 residues. The V and J ends lost 1 base and 4 bases, in that order; junction bases with no gene match: 8. Here the CDR3 DNA reads TGTGCTAGTGGTTTGGCTAGGGAGACTAGCGGATACAATGAGCAGTTCTTC. Translating gives CASGLARETSGYNEQFF.

The V and J genes are TRBV5-5 and TRBJ1-5, with 7 bases aligning to TRBD1. The CDR3 length is 15 residues. Trimming took 4 bases from V and 1 from J; bases not matched to a gene: 5. CDR1 is SGHKS, CDR2 YYEKEE, per germline (reference sequence). This chain's CDR3 is CASSPTGMSNQPQHF. The CDR3 region has the DNA TGTGCCAGCAGCCCGACAGGGATGAGCAATCAGCCCCAGCATTTT.

In its sample, this clone was seen many times. The chain employs TRBV2 and TRBJ2-2; 7 bases are shared with TRBD2. The V gene's germline CDR1 is SNHLY and CDR2 FYNNEI. This CDR3 has 15 amino acids. J was trimmed by 3 bases and V by 4 bases; bases with no gene match: 5. CDR3 amino acids: CASSVATSDTGELFF. DNA for the CDR3: TGTGCCAGCAGTGTTGCCACTAGCGACACCGGGGAGCTGTTTTTT.

The chain links TRBV27 to TRBJ2-7; the match to TRBD1 covers 10 bases. Germline loops: CDR1 MNHEY, CDR2 SMNVEV (reference sequence). V trimming: 6 bases; J trimming: 3 bases; junction bases outside the gene matches: 5. The length of the CDR3 is 14 residues. The CDR3 region has the DNA TGTGCCAGCAGGATCGGGACAGGGGACTACGAGCAGTACTTC. It translates to CASRIGTGDYEQYF.